The next 19 T cell receptor beta chains were all read from a single sample in a study of T cells in Graves' hyperthyroidism and ophthalmopathy. Amplified TCR beta CDR3 regions derived from RNA transcripts. HTBI primers drove first-round RT-PCR of the TCR CDR3. One entry per CDR3 protein, called by TCRdb with MiXCR from the multiplex PCR reads. The table records under 350,000 distinct CDR3 sequences, 21% of them present only once. The specimen sequenced was blood. The source is a woman between 45 and 60 years old with Graves' hyperthyroidism.

This clonotype came up many times. The chain is built from TRBV11-3 and TRBJ1-1; D uncertain. There are 15 residues in the CDR3. Germline-derived CDR1 and CDR2 are SGHNT and YENEEA. V shed 2 bases and J shed 0 bases, with 10 bases lying between them. The DNA for the CDR3 is TGTGCCAGCAGCTTACTGATGCAGCTGAACACTGAAGCTTTCTTT. This gives the protein CASSLLMQLNTEAFF. Looking up the rest from reference TRBV11-3 and TRBJ1-1 gives the full variable domain: EAGVVQSPRYKIIEKKQPVAFWCNPISGHNTLYWYLQNLGQGPELLIRYENEEAVDDSQLPKDRFSAERLKGVDSTLKIQPAELGDSAVYLCASSLLMQLNTEAFFGQGTRLTVV.

This clonotype was counted ten times or more. The V and J genes are TRBV5-1 and TRBJ2-1, with 10 nucleotides matching TRBD2. V was clipped by 3 bases and J by 7 bases; unmatched bases: 7. The CDR3 runs 15 residues. Germline V gives CDR1 SGHRS, CDR2 YFSETQ. The CDR3 DNA reads TGCGCCAGCAGCTCTGGGCTAGCGGGAGTTAATGAGCAGTTCTTC. Residues: CASSSGLAGVNEQFF.

There are many counts of this clonotype. This rearrangement joins TRBV20-1 to TRBJ2-7; 11 bases agree with TRBD2. The CDR3 runs to 14 residues. The V gene end was trimmed by 5 bases and the J gene end by 1 base; junction bases not matched to a gene: 4. The V gene's germline CDR1 is DFQATT and CDR2 SNEGSKA (reference sequence). The CDR3 DNA sequence: TGCAGTGCTGGCCTAGCGGGAGGATCCTACGAGCAGTACTTC. This codes for CSAGLAGGSYEQYF.

This clonotype was seen many times. The chain is built from TRBV3-1 and TRBJ2-6; D gene unclear. V lost 4 bases and J 4 bases, leaving 14 bases between the germline ends. CDR3 length equals 16 residues. Germline V lookup: CDR1 LGHDT, CDR2 YNNKEL (reference sequence). Here the CDR3 reads CASSRTVLTGANVLTF. CDR3 in DNA: TGTGCCAGCAGCCGAACCGTCCTAACCGGGGCCAACGTCCTGACTTTC.

V is TRBV7-9 and J is TRBJ2-1; 7 bases fit TRBD1. The germline V gene encodes CDR1 SEHNR and CDR2 FQNEAQ (reference sequence). J gave up 4 bases and V 5 bases, and 11 bases lay outside the gene matches. CDR3 length equals 16 residues. CDR3 nucleotide sequence: TGTGCCAGCAGCCGAGCCGAGGACAGGCCATACAATGAGCAGTTCTTC. It encodes CASSRAEDRPYNEQFF.

This clonotype has more than one count but fewer than ten. V and J are TRBV7-2 and TRBJ2-5; tentatively, D is TRBD2 (7 bases). CDR3 length: 16 amino acids. V was trimmed by 2 bases and J by 5 bases, leaving 18 bases between them. The germline CDR1 and CDR2 sequences are SGHTA and FQGNSA. DNA of the CDR3: TGTGCCAGCAGCTTAAGCTGGTGGGAGGGGGGTGAGACCCAGTACTTC. As protein: CASSLSWWEGGETQYF.

This clonotype has ten or more counts. The rearrangement uses TRBV30 and TRBJ2-5, with D perhaps TRBD1 (5 bases). From germline, CDR1 is GTSNPN and CDR2 SVGIG (reference sequence). This CDR3 has 14 amino acids. The germline V and J ends were trimmed by 7 bases and 0 bases, with 15 bases remaining between them. This chain's CDR3 is CASTTVRDQETQYF. The DNA for the CDR3 is TGTGCCTCCACCACGGTCAGGGACCAAGAGACCCAGTACTTC.

This clonotype was counted many times. The CDR3 region has the DNA TGTGCCAGCAGTGAAGAGCGGGGGACCGGAGAGACCCAGTACTTC. Protein: CASSEERGTGETQYF. The J gene is TRBJ2-5, the V gene TRBV2, with 8 bases lining up with TRBD2. From germline, CDR1 is SNHLY and CDR2 FYNNEI. This CDR3 has 15 residues. Trimming took 1 base from V and 4 from J; bases not matched to a gene: 5.

The rearrangement joins TRBV7-8 to TRBJ2-1, with D possibly TRBD1 on 6 matching bases. V lost 7 bases to trimming and J lost 0 bases, with 13 bases between them. Germline V CDR1 and CDR2: SGHVS, FQNEAQ. The CDR3 totals 15 residues. This CDR3 reads CASTDGQSSYNEQFF. Here the CDR3 DNA reads TGTGCCAGCACCGACGGACAGAGCTCCTACAATGAGCAGTTCTTC. Supplemented by reference TRBV7-8 and TRBJ2-1, the full variable domain reads GAGVSQSPRYKVAKRGQDVALRCDPISGHVSLFWYQQALGQGPEFLTYFQNEAQLDKSGLPSDRFFAERPEGSVSTLKIQRTQQEDSAVYLCASTDGQSSYNEQFFGPGTRLTVL.

This clonotype was recorded at least ten times. This chain connects TRBV2 to TRBJ2-1, with 7 nucleotides matching TRBD1. CDR3 size: 15 residues. Germline CDR1 is SNHLY and CDR2 is FYNNEI. The V and J ends lost 8 bases and 2 bases, in that order; junction bases with no gene match: 9. This chain's CDR3 is CASLSGQATYNEQFF. CDR3 DNA sequence: TGTGCCAGCCTTTCTGGACAGGCTACCTACAATGAGCAGTTCTTC.

This clonotype was picked up many times. The V and J genes are TRBV7-6 and TRBJ2-2; 7 nucleotides agree with TRBD1. With V trimmed by 8 bases and J by 3 bases, 12 bases remained unmatched. This CDR3 comprises 16 residues. Germline lookup yields CDR1 SGHVS and CDR2 FNYEAQ. In DNA form, the CDR3 reads TGTGCCAGCCGGAAAACAGGGGAAGTTGACACCGGGGAGCTGTTTTTT. The encoded protein is CASRKTGEVDTGELFF.

Many counts were recorded for this clonotype. The J gene is TRBJ2-7, the V gene TRBV2; D is tentatively TRBD1 or TRBD2 (5 bases each). V was clipped by 3 bases and J by 6 bases, with 6 bases between them. The CDR3 has 11 amino acids. Germline CDR1 is SNHLY and CDR2 is FYNNEI. The CDR3 DNA reads TGTGCCAGCAGTGAGGGGGTCGAGCAGTACTTC. Translation: CASSEGVEQYF.

Here the CDR3 reads CASSYRGASGRTGELFF. The CDR3 DNA reads as TGTGCCAGCAGTTACCGAGGGGCTAGCGGGAGAACTGGGGAGCTGTTTTTT. The chain has TRBV6-2 or TRBV6-3 and TRBJ2-2, with TRBD2 matching 10 bases. V shed 2 bases, J shed 8 bases, and the junction held 11 bases outside the gene matches. The CDR3 covers 17 residues. Germline V gene sequence: CDR1 MNHEY, CDR2 SVGEGT.

V and J are TRBV20-1 and TRBJ2-1, with D uncertain. Germline lookup yields CDR1 DFQATT and CDR2 SNEGSKA (reference sequence). The CDR3 extends over 13 amino acids. V was shortened by 3 bases and J by 0 bases, with 6 bases between the two germline ends. The CDR3 loop is CSARGFSYNEQFF. CDR3 nucleotides: TGCAGTGCTAGGGGGTTCTCCTACAATGAGCAGTTCTTC.

There are a few counts of this clonotype. V and J are TRBV12-3 or TRBV12-4 and TRBJ1-1, with D possibly TRBD1 on 6 matching bases. This CDR3 has 15 residues. V lost 3 bases and J lost 3, with 14 bases in between. This CDR3 reads CASSFGTHGHTEAFF. CDR3 nucleotides: TGTGCCAGCAGTTTTGGGACACACGGGCACACTGAAGCTTTCTTT.

The DNA for the CDR3 is TGTGCCAGCAGTTACTCACCGAGGGACACCGGGGAGCTGTTTTTT. Encoded protein: CASSYSPRDTGELFF. This chain uses TRBV6-2 or TRBV6-3 with TRBJ2-2, with D possibly being TRBD2 (5 bases). This CDR3 is 15 amino acids long. V was trimmed by 0 bases and J by 3 bases, leaving 8 bases between them. Germline V gives CDR1 MNHEY, CDR2 SVGEGT.

This clonotype was counted a few times. This rearrangement joins TRBV2 to TRBJ2-1; TRBD2 matches 9 bases. Germline trimming cut 7 bases from V and 5 bases from J; bases unmatched to any gene: 9. The CDR3 covers 15 residues. CDR1 is SNHLY and CDR2 is FYNNEI in the germline V gene. CDR3 sequence reads: CASTLRLAVDNEQFF. CDR3 DNA sequence: TGTGCCAGCACCCTGAGACTAGCGGTCGACAATGAGCAGTTCTTC.

This clonotype was detected only a few times. The rearrangement links TRBV20-1 to TRBJ1-5; 9 bases are a match to TRBD1. The V gene's germline CDR1 is DFQATT and CDR2 SNEGSKA (reference sequence). The CDR3 is 13 residues long. CDR3 sequence reads: CSADRGRDQPQHF. The CDR3 nucleotides are TGCAGCGCGGACAGGGGAAGGGATCAGCCCCAGCATTTT.

This clonotype was counted ten times or more. The CDR3 region is CASSELAGENEQFF. The CDR3, as DNA: TGTGCCAGCAGTGAACTAGCGGGAGAGAATGAGCAGTTCTTC. The J gene is TRBJ2-1, the V gene TRBV2; 10 bases line up with TRBD2. V gave up 2 bases and J gave up 7 bases; unmatched junction bases: 2. The germline V gene encodes CDR1 SNHLY and CDR2 FYNNEI. The CDR3 runs to 14 residues.